Sequencing of this TCR beta chain was carried out in a study of blood T cell repertoires in COVID-19. Germline V gene lookup returns CDR1 MNHEY and CDR2 SMNVEV (reference sequence). The junction had 8 bases not matched to a gene; V was cut back by 3 bases and J by 1 base. The CDR3 loop spans 17 amino acids. Sequencing used immunoSEQ multiplex PCR; TCRdb keeps in-frame clones, though not all of them. The data show 540,000 or so clones, with 85% to 90% seen just once and around 8% held by the top ten. The TCR originated in a woman between 45 and 65 years old with COVID-19, enrolled during active disease. J is TRBJ2-3 and V is TRBV27; 9 nucleotides align to TRBD2. Sequencing was carried out using peripheral blood. The CDR3 reads CASSFLGERGGTDTQYF. The DNA for the CDR3 is TGTGCCAGCAGTTTCCTGGGGGAGCGGGGGGGCACAGATACGCAGTATTTT.